These T cell receptor beta chains were read from a single sample in a study of memory CD4+ T cells and cytomegalovirus serostatus. This table comes from immunoSEQ multiplex PCR, and its TCRdb copy is limited to in-frame clones, with some not included. The table shows 45,000 to 50,000 clones, with 77% occurring only once. The source material was memory CD4+ T cells from blood. Source of these receptors: an adult in good health and CMV-seronegative. Both conserved end residues are part of each CDR3. D genes are given only for firm matches. Not all rows give a size; the values are once, few, many and, for expanded clones, a class.

J,D,V,size,CDR3,DNA
TRBJ2-1,TRBD1,TRBV9,NA,CASSRTGQGGNYNEQFF,TGTGCCAGCAGTCGAACAGGACAGGGAGGCAATTACAATGAGCAGTTCTTC
TRBJ1-1,TRBD1,TRBV7-6,NA,CASSLYRGTEAFF,TGTGCCAGCAGCTTGTACAGGGGCACTGAAGCTTTCTTT
TRBJ2-7,NA,TRBV6-5,NA,CASRNEGNGLYEQYF,TGTGCCAGCAGAAACGAGGGAAATGGCCTCTACGAGCAGTACTTC
TRBJ1-1,NA,TRBV5-4,NA,CASSPGPHTEAFF,TGTGCCAGCAGCCCCGGTCCCCACACTGAAGCTTTCTTT
TRBJ1-2,TRBD1,TRBV5-1,few,CASSFSRTGKYGYTF,TGCGCCAGCAGCTTTTCCAGGACAGGGAAGTATGGCTACACCTTC
TRBJ2-7,TRBD2,TRBV5-5,NA,CASSLGLASTYEQYF,TGTGCCAGCAGCTTGGGACTAGCGAGCACCTACGAGCAGTACTTC
TRBJ2-2,NA,TRBV4-2,NA,CASSQPGTPTGELFF,TGTGCCAGCAGCCAACCCGGGACCCCAACCGGGGAGCTGTTTTTT
TRBJ1-6,NA,TRBV27,NA,CASSWNYNSPLHF,TGTGCCAGCAGTTGGAATTATAATTCACCCCTCCACTTT
TRBJ1-2,NA,TRBV19,NA,CASSRDSSIGVNGYTF,TGTGCCAGTTCCCGGGACTCATCGATTGGGGTAAATGGCTACACCTTC
TRBJ2-5,TRBD2,TRBV7-8,NA,CASSSGTSGGGRQETQYF,TGTGCCAGCAGCTCCGGGACTAGCGGGGGGGGTAGGCAAGAGACCCAGTACTTC
TRBJ1-5,NA,TRBV13,NA,CASSFGDGGRSNQPQHF,TGTGCCAGCAGCTTTGGGGACGGGGGTCGAAGCAATCAGCCCCAGCATTTT
TRBJ1-5,NA,TRBV27,once,CASSSEAGFNQPQHF,TGTGCCAGCAGCAGTGAAGCGGGATTCAATCAGCCCCAGCATTTT
TRBJ1-5,NA,TRBV15,once,CATSRGGGTQPQHF,TGTGCCACCAGCAGAGGTGGGGGTACCCAGCCCCAGCATTTT
TRBJ1-4,TRBD1,TRBV10-3,NA,CAISEGAANEKLFF,TGTGCCATCAGCGAGGGGGCGGCTAATGAAAAACTGTTTTTT
TRBJ2-4,NA,TRBV5-6,NA,CASSGGPGPGDIQYF,TGTGCCAGCAGCGGAGGGCCGGGCCCAGGGGACATTCAGTACTTC
TRBJ2-7,TRBD1,TRBV2,NA,CASSETLRDSPEQYF,TGTGCCAGCAGTGAAACCCTGAGGGACAGCCCCGAGCAGTACTTC
TRBJ1-2,NA,TRBV2,few,CASSYYGYTF,TGTGCCAGTTCGTACTATGGCTACACCTTC
TRBJ2-3,NA,TRBV18,NA,CASSPGQGPYSSTDTQYF,TGTGCCAGCTCACCGGGGCAGGGACCCTATTCTAGCACAGATACGCAGTATTTT
TRBJ2-7,TRBD1,TRBV5-6,NA,CASKITGDSYEQYF,TGTGCCAGCAAAATCACAGGGGATTCCTACGAGCAGTACTTC
TRBJ1-6,NA,TRBV12-5,NA,CASGLERGRSPLHF,TGTGCTAGTGGTTTGGAGAGGGGAAGGTCACCCCTCCACTTT
TRBJ2-1,NA,TRBV10-3,NA,CASAELKGVGEQFF,TGTGCCTCCGCCGAGCTGAAGGGAGTTGGTGAGCAGTTCTTC
TRBJ2-3,NA,TRBV5-1,few,CASSLATNTDTQYF,TGCGCCAGCAGCTTGGCCACCAACACAGATACGCAGTATTTT
TRBJ2-7,TRBD1,TRBV27,NA,CASSLRTGAVYEQYF,TGTGCCAGCAGTTTACGGACAGGGGCCGTCTACGAGCAGTACTTC
TRBJ1-4,NA,TRBV10-3,NA,CAIGGENEKLFF,TGTGCCATTGGGGGGGAAAATGAAAAACTGTTTTTT
TRBJ1-3,NA,TRBV2,few,CASSELGGVANTIYF,TGTGCCAGCAGTGAATTGGGAGGGGTGGCAAACACCATATATTTT